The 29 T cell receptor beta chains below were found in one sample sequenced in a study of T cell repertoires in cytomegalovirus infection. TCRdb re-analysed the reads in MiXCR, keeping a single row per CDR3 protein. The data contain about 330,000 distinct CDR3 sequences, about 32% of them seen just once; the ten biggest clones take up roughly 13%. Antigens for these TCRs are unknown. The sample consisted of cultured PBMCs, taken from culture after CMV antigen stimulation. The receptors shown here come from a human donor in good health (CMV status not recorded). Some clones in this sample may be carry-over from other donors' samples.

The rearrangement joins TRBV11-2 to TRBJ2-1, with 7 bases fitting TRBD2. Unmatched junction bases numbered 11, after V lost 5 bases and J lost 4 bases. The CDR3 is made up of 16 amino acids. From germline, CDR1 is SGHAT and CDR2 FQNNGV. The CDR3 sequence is CASSTRLGTTYNEQFF. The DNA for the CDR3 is TGTGCCAGCAGCACACGACTAGGGACTACATACAATGAGCAGTTCTTC. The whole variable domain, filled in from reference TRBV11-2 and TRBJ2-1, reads EAGVAQSPRYKIIEKRQSVAFWCNPISGHATLYWYQQILGQGPKLLIQFQNNGVVDDSQLPKDRFSAERLKGVDSTLKIQPAKLEDSAVYLCASSTRLGTTYNEQFFGPGTRLTVL.

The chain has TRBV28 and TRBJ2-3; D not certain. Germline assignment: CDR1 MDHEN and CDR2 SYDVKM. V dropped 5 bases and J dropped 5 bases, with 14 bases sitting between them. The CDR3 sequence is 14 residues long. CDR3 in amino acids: CASSPTRPQDTQYF. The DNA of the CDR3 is TGTGCCAGCAGTCCGACAAGGCCCCAAGATACGCAGTATTTT.

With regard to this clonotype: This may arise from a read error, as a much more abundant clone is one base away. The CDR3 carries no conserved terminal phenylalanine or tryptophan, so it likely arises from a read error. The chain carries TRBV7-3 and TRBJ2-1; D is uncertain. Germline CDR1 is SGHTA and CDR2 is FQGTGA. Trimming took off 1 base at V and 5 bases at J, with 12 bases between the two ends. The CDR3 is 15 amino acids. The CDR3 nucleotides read TGTGCCAGCAGCTTAAACGGAAGGATAAACAATGAGCAGTTCTCC. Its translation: CASSLNGRINNEQFS.

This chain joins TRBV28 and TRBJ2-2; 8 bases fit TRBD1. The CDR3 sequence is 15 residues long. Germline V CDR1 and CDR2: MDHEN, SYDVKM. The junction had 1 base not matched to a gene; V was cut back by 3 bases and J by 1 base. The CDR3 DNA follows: TGTGCCAGCAGTTTTACAGGGGGGAACACCGGGGAGCTGTTTTTT. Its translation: CASSFTGGNTGELFF.

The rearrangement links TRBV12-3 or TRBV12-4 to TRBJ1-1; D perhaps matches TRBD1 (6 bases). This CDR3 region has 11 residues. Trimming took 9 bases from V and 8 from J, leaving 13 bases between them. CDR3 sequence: CASGGGTEAFF. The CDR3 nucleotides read TGTGCCAGTGGGGGCGGGACAGAAGCTTTCTTT.

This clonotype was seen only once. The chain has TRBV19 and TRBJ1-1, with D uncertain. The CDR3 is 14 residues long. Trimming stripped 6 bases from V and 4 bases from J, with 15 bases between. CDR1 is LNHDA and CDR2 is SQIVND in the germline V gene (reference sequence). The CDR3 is CASSPGRLITEAFF. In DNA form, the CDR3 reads TGTGCCAGTAGCCCCGGCCGTTTGATCACTGAAGCTTTCTTT.

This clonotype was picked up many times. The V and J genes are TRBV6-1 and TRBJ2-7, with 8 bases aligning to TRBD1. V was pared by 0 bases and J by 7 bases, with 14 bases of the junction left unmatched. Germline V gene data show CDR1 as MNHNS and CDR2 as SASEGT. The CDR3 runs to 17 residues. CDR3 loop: CASSEALLRGPLWEQYV. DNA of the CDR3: TGTGCCAGCAGTGAAGCGCTTCTCAGGGGGCCCTTGTGGGAGCAGTACGTC.

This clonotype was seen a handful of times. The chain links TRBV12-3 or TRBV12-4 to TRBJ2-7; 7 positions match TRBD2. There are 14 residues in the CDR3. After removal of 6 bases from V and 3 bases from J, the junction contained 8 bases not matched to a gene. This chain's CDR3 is CASRVAGPRYEQYF. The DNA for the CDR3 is TGTGCCAGCAGAGTAGCGGGTCCACGCTACGAGCAGTACTTC.

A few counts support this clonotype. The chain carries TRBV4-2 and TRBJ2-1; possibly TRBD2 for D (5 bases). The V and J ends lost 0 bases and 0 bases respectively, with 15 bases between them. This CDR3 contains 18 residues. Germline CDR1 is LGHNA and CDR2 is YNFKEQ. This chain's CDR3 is CASSQDRVTSSSYNEQFF. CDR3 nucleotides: TGTGCCAGCAGCCAAGATAGGGTCACTAGTTCCTCCTACAATGAGCAGTTCTTC.

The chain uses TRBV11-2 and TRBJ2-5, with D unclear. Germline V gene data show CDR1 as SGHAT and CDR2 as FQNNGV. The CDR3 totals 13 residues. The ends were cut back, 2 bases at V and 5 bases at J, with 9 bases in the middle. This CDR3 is CASSLFSKETQYF. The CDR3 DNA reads TGTGCCAGCAGCTTATTTAGTAAGGAGACCCAGTACTTC.

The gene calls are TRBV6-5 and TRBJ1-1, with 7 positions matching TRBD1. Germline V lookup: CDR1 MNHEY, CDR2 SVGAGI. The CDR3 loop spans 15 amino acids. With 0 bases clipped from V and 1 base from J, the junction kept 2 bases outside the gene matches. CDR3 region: CASSYSSGGNTEAFF. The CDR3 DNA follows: TGTGCCAGCAGTTACTCGTCAGGGGGGAACACTGAAGCTTTCTTT.

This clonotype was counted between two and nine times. The DNA for the CDR3 is TGTGCCAGTGTCCGCATGGACAATCAGCCCCAGCATTTT. This encodes CASVRMDNQPQHF. The rearrangement uses TRBV19 and TRBJ1-5, with D unresolved. The CDR3 length is 13 residues. Trimming shortened V by 8 bases and J by 3 bases, and 11 bases separated the two germline ends. The V gene's germline CDR1 is LNHDA and CDR2 SQIVND (reference sequence).

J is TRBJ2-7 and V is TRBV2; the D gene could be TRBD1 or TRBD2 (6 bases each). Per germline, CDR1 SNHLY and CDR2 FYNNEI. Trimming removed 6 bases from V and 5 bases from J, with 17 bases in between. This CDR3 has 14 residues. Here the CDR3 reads CASSPGGPGDEQYF. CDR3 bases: TGTGCCAGCAGCCCAGGAGGGCCAGGGGACGAGCAGTACTTC.

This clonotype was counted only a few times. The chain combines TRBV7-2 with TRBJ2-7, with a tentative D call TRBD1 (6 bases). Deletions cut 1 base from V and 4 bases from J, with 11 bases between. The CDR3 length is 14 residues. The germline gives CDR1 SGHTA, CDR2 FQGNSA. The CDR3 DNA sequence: TGTGCCAGCAGCTTAGGGGACAACCTTTACGAGCAGTACTTC. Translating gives CASSLGDNLYEQYF. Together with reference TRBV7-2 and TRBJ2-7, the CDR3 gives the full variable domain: GAGVSQSPSNKVTEKGKDVELRCDPISGHTALYWYRQSLGQGLEFLIYFQGNSAPDKSGLPSDRFSAERTGGSVSTLTIQRTQQEDSAVYLCASSLGDNLYEQYFGPGTRLTVT.

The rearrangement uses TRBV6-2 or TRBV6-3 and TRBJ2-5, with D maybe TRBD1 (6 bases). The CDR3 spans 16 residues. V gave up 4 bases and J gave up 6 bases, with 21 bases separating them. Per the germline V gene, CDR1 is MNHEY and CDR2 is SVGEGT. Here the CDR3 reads CASSSGQWAGRKTQYF. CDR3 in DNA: TGTGCCAGCAGTTCCGGACAGTGGGCTGGTAGGAAGACCCAGTACTTC.

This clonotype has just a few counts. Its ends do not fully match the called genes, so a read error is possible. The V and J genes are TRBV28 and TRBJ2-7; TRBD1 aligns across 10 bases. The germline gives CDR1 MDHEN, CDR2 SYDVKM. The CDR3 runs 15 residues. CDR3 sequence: CASSPPGTGALLRDF. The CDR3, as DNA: TGTGCCAGCAGTCCGCCAGGGACAGGGGCCCTTTTGAGGGACTTC.

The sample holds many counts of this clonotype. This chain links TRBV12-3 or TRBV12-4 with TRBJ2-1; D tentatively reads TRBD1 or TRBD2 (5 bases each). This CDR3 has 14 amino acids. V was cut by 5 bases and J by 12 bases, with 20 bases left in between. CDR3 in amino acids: CASSRRGQEGWQFF. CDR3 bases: TGTGCCAGCAGTAGGAGAGGACAAGAGGGATGGCAGTTCTTC.

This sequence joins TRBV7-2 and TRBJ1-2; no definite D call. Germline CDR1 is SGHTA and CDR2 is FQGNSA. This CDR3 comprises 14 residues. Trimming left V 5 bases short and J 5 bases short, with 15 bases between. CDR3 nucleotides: TGTGCCAGCAGCCCCCAGGTGGCTGATTATGGCTACACCTTC. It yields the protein CASSPQVADYGYTF.

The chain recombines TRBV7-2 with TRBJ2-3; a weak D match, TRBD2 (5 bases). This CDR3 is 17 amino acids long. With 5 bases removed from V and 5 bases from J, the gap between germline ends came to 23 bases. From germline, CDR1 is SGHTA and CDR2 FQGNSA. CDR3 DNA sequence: TGTGCCAGCAGCACCATAACGGGTGGGAGCGGAGGAGATACGCAGTATTTT. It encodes CASSTITGGSGGDTQYF.

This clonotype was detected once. The CDR3 here is CASSWNGLNTDTQYF. DNA of the CDR3: TGTGCCAGCAGTTGGAACGGACTGAACACAGATACGCAGTATTTT. This sequence joins TRBV6-8 and TRBJ2-3; weak D call: TRBD2 (5 bases). Germline V gives CDR1 MNHGY, CDR2 SAAAGT. Trimming pared 4 bases from V and 2 bases from J, leaving 13 bases between. The CDR3 covers 15 residues.

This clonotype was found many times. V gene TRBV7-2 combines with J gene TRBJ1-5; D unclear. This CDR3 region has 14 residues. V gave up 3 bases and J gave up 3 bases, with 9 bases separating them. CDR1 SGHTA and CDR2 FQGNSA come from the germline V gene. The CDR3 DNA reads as TGTGCCAGCAGCTTTGGACTGCTCAATCAGCCCCAGCATTTT. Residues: CASSFGLLNQPQHF.

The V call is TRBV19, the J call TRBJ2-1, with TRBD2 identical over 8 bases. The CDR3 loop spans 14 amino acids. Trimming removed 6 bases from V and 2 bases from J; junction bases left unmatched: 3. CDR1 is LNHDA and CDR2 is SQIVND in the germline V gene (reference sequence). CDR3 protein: CASSTAGAYNEQFF. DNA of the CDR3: TGTGCCAGTAGCACAGCGGGGGCCTACAATGAGCAGTTCTTC.

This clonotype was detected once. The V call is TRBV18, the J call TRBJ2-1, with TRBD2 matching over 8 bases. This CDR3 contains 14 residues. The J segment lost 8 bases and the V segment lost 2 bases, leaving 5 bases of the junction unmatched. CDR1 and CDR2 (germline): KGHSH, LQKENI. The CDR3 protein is CASSPNSGVYEQFF. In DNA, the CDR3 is TGTGCCAGCTCACCAAATAGCGGGGTCTATGAGCAGTTCTTC.

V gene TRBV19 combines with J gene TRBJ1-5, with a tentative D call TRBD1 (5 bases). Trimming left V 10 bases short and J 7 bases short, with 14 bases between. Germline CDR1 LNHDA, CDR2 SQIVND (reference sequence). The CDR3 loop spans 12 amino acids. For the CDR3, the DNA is TGTGCCACCCTCGGGGCGGGGCAGCCCCAGCATTTT. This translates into CATLGAGQPQHF. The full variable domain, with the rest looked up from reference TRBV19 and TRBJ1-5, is DGGITQSPKYLFRKEGQNVTLSCEQNLNHDAMYWYRQDPGQGLRLIYYSQIVNDFQKGDIAEGYSVSREKKESFPLTVTSAQKNPTAFYLCATLGAGQPQHFGDGTRLSIL.

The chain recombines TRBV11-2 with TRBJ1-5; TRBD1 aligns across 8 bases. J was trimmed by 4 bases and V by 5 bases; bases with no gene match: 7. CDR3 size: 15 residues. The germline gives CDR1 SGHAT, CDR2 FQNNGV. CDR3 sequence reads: CASSPDRGANQPQHF. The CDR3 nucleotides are TGTGCCAGCAGCCCCGACAGGGGAGCTAATCAGCCCCAGCATTTT.

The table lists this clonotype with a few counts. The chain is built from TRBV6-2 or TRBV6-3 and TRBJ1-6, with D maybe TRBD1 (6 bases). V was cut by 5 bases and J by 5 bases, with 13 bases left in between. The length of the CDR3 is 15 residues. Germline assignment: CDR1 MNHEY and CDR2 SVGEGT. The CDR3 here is CASSNGQRNNSPLHF. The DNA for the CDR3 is TGTGCCAGCAGTAACGGACAGCGAAATAATTCACCCCTCCACTTT.

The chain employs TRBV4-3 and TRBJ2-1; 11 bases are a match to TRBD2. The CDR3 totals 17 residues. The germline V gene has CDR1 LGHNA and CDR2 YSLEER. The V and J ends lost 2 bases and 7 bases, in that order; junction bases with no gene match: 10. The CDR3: CASSQFLLAGAVNEQFF. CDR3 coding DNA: TGCGCCAGCAGCCAATTTTTACTAGCGGGAGCCGTGAATGAGCAGTTCTTC.

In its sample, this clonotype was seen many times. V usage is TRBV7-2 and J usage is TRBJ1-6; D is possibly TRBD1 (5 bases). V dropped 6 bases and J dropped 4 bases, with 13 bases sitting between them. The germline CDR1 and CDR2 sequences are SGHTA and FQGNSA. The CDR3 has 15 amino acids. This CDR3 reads CASSRDVSYNSPLHF. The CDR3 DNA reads TGTGCCAGCAGTCGGGACGTCTCTTATAATTCACCCCTCCACTTT.

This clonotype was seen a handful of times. The CDR3 loop reads CASSVDREATNEKLFF. CDR3 in DNA: TGTGCCAGTAGTGTCGACAGGGAGGCAACTAATGAAAAACTGTTTTTT. V is TRBV19 and J is TRBJ1-4; 7 nucleotides agree with TRBD1. V lost 5 bases and J lost 0; bases outside the gene matches: 6. The length of the CDR3 is 16 residues. Germline V gene sequence: CDR1 LNHDA, CDR2 SQIVND (reference sequence).